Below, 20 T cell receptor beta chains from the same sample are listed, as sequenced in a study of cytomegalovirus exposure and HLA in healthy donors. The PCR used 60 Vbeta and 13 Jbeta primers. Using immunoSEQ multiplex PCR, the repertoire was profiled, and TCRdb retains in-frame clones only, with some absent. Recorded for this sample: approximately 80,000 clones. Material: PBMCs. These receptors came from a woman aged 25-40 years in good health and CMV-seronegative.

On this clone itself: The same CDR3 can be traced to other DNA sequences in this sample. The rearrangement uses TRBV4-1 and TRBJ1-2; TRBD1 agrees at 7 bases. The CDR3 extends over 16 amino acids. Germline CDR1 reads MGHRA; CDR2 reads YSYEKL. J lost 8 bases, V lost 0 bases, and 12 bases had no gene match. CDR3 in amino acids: CASSQEGVIRGQGYTF. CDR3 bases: TGCGCCAGCAGCCAAGAAGGGGTTATTAGGGGGCAGGGCTACACCTTC.

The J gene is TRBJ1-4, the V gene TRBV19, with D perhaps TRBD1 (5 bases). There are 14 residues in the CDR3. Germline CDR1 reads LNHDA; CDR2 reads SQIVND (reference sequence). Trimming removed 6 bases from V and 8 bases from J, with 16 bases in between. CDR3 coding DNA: TGTGCCAGTAGATCCCGGGACTGGAACGAAAAACTGTTTTTT. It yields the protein CASRSRDWNEKLFF.

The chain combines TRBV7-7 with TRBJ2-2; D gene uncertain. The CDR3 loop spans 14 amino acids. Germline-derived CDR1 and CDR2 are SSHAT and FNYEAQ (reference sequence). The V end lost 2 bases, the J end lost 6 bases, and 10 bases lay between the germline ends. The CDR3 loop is CASSLYPGAGELFF. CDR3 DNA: TGTGCCAGCAGCTTATATCCGGGTGCCGGGGAGCTGTTTTTT. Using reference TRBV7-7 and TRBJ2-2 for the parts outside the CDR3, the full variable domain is GAGVSQSPRYKVTKRGQDVTLRCDPISSHATLYWYQQALGQGPEFLTYFNYEAQPDKSGLPSDRFSAERPEGSISTLTIQRTEQRDSAMYRCASSLYPGAGELFFGEGSRLTVL.

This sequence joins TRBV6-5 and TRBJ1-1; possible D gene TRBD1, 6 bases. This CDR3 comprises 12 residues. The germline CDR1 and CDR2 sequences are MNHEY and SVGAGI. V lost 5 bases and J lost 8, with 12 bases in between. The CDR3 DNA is TGTGCCAGCAGTCCCACGACAGGCGAAGCTTTCTTT. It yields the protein CASSPTTGEAFF.

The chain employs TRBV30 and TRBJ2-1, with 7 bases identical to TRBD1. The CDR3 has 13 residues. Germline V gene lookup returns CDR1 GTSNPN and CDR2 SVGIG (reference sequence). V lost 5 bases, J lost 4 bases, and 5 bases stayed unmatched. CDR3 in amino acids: CAWGGQSYNEQFF. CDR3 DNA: TGTGCCTGGGGGGGACAGTCTTACAATGAGCAGTTCTTC.

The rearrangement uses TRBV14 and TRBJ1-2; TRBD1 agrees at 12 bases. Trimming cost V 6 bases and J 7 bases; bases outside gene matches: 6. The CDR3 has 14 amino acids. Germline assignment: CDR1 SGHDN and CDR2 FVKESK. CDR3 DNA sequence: TGTGCCAGCAGTCGGGACAGGGGGCAGGCTGGCTACACCTTC. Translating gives CASSRDRGQAGYTF.

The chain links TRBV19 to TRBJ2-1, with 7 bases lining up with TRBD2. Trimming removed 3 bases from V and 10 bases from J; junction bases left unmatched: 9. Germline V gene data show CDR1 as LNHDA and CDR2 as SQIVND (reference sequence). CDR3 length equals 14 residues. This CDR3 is CASSMRAGVNEQFF. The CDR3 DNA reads TGTGCCAGTAGTATGCGGGCGGGAGTAAACGAGCAGTTCTTC.

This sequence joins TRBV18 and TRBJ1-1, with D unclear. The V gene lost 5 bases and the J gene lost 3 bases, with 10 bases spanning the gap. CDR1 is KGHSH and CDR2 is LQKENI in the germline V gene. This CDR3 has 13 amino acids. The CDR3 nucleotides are TGTGCCAGCTCAGGGAGGTCGGACACTGAAGCTTTCTTT. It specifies CASSGRSDTEAFF.

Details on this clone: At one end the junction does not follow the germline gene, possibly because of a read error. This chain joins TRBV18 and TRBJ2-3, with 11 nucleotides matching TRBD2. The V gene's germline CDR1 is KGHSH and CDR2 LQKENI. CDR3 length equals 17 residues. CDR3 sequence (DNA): TGTGCCAGCTCACCAGCACCAACTAGCGGGAGCACAGATAAGCAGTATTTT. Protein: CASSPAPTSGSTDKQYF.

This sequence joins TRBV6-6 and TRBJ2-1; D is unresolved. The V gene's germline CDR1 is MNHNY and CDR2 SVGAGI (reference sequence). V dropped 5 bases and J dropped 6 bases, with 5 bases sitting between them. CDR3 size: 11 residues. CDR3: CASSLSNEQFF. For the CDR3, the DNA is TGTGCCAGCAGTCTGAGCAATGAGCAGTTCTTC.

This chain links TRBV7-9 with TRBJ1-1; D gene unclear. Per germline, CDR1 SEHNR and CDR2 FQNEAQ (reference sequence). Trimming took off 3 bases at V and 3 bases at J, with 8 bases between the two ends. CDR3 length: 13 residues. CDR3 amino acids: CASSFSFDTEAFF. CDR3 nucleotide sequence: TGTGCCAGCAGCTTCTCCTTTGACACTGAAGCTTTCTTT.

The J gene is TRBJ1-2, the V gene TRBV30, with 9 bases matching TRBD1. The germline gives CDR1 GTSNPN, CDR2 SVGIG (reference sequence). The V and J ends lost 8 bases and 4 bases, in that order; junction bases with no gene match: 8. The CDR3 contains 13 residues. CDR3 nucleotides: TGTGCCAGTGGACAGGGGAGAGGCTATGGCTACACCTTC. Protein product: CASGQGRGYGYTF.

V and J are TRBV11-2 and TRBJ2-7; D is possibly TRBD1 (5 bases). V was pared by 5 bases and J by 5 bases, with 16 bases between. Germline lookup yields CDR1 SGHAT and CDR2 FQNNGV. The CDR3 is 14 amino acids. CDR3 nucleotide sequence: TGTGCCAGCAGCGTTTCAGGGATTCGGGACGAGCAGTACTTC. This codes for CASSVSGIRDEQYF.

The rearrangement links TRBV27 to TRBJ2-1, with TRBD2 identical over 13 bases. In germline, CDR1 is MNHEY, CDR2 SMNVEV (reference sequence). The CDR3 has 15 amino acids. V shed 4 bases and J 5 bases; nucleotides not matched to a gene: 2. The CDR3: CASSWGLAGNNEQFF. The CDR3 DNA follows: TGTGCCAGCAGTTGGGGACTAGCGGGGAACAATGAGCAGTTCTTC.

Here the CDR3 DNA reads TGCGCCAGCAGCCAAGAAGTGACAGGGGCGGCCTACGAGCAGTACTTC. It translates to CASSQEVTGAAYEQYF. This rearrangement joins TRBV4-1 to TRBJ2-7, with 8 bases matching TRBD1. Germline V lookup: CDR1 MGHRA, CDR2 YSYEKL. V was pared by 0 bases and J by 2 bases, with 6 bases of the junction left unmatched. This CDR3 has 16 residues.

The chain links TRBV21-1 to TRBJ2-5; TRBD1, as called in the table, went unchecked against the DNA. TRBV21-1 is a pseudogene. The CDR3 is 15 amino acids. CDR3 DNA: TGTGCCAGCAGCGCGCGGGACAGGTTCCAAGAGACCCAGTACTTC. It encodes CASSARDRFQETQYF.

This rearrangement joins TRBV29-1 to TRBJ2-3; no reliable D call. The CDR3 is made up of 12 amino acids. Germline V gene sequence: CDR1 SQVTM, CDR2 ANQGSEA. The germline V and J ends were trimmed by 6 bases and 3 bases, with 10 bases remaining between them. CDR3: CSVAPGTDTQYF. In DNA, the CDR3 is TGCAGCGTGGCCCCGGGTACAGATACGCAGTATTTT.

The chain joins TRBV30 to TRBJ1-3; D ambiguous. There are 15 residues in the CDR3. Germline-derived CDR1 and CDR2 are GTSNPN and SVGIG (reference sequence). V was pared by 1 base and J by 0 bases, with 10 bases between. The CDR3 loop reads CAWSGSSFSGNTIYF. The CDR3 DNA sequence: TGTGCCTGGAGTGGTAGCAGCTTCTCTGGAAACACCATATATTTT.

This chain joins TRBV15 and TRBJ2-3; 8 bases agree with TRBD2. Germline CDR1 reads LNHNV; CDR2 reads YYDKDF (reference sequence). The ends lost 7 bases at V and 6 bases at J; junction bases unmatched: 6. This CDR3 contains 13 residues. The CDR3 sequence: CATTRGGADTQYF. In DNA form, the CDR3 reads TGTGCCACCACCCGGGGGGGGGCGGATACGCAGTATTTT.

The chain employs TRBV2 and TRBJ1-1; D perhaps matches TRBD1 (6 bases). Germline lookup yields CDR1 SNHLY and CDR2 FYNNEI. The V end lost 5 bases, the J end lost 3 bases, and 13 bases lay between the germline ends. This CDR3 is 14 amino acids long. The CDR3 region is CASSTRGGYTEAFF. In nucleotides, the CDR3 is TGTGCCAGCAGTACCAGGGGCGGATACACTGAAGCTTTCTTT.